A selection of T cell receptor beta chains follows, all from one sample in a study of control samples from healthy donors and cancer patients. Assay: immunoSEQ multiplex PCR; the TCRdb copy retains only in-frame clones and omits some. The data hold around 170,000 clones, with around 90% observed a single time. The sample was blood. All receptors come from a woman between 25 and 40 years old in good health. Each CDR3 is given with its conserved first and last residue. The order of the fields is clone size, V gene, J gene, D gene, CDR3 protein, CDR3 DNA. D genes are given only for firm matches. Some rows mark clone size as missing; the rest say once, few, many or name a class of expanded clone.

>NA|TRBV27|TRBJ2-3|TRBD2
CASSSSLAGFTDTQYF
TGTGCCAGCAGTTCCTCACTAGCGGGATTCACAGATACGCAGTATTTT
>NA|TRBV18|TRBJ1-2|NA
CASSPGSDSNYGYTF
TGTGCCAGCTCACCAGGATCCGATTCTAACTATGGCTACACCTTC
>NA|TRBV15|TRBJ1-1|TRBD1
CATSRVRTGGTEAFF
TGTGCCACCAGCAGAGTGCGGACAGGGGGCACTGAAGCTTTCTTT
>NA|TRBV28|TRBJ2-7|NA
CASNGPGDSYEQYF
TGTGCCAGCAACGGTCCGGGGGACTCCTACGAGCAGTACTTC
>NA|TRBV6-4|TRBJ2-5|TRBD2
CASSEGTSRTQYF
TGTGCCAGCAGTGAGGGGACTAGCAGGACCCAGTACTTC
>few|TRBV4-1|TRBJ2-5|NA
CASSQDPNTTPETQYF
TGCGCCAGCAGCCAAGATCCCAACACAACCCCGGAGACCCAGTACTTC
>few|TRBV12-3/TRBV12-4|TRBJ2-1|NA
CASSFGGNNEQFF
TGTGCCAGCAGTTTTGGGGGAAACAATGAGCAGTTCTTC
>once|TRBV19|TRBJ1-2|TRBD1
CASSMGDSPVYGYTF
TGTGCCAGTAGTATGGGGGACAGTCCCGTCTATGGCTACACCTTC
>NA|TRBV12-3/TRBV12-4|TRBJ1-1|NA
CASSLGGNTEAFF
TGTGCCAGCAGTTTGGGAGGAAACACTGAAGCTTTCTTT
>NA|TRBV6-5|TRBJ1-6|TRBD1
CASSNRGTGLSPLHF
TGTGCCAGCAGTAACCGCGGGACAGGGCTCTCACCCCTCCACTTT
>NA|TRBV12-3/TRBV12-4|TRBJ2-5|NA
CASTPGTRETQYF
TGTGCCAGCACCCCTGGGACCCGGGAGACCCAGTACTTC
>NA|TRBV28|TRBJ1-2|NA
CASRPTRTGPYNYGYTF
TGTGCCAGCAGACCCACAAGAACAGGGCCTTATAACTATGGCTACACCTTC
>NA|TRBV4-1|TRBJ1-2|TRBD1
CASSHPTTGAPGYTF
TGCGCCAGCAGCCACCCAACAACAGGGGCGCCTGGCTACACCTTC
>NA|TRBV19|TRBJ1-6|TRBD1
CASNVGQGAYSPLHF
TGTGCCAGTAACGTGGGACAGGGGGCTTATTCACCCCTCCACTTT
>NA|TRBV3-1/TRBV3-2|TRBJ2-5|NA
CASSTPPTETQYF
TGTGCCAGCAGCACACCCCCCACGGAGACCCAGTACTTC
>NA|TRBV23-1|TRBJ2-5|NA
CASSQPTLATTQETQYF
TGCGCCAGCAGTCAACCAACCCTAGCGACCACACAAGAGACCCAGTACTTC
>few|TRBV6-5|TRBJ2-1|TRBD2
CASSYSGLAGGNEQFF
TGTGCCAGCAGTTACTCGGGACTAGCGGGGGGGAATGAGCAGTTCTTC